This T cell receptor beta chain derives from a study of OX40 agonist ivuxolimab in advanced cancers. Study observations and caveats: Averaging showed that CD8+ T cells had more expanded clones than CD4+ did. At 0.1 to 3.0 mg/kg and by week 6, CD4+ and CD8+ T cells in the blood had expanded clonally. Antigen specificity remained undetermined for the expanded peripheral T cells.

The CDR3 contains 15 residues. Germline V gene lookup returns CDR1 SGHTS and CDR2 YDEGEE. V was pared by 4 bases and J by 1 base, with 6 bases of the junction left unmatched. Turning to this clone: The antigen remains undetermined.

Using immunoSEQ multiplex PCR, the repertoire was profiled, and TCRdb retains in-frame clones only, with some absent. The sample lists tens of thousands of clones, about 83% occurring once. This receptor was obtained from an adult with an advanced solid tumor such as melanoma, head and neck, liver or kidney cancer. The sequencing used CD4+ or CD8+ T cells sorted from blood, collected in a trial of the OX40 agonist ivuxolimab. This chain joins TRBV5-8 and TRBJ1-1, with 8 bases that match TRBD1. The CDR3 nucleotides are TGTGCCAGCAGCAAACAAGGGACAGGGAACACTGAAGCTTTCTTT. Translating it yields CASSKQGTGNTEAFF.